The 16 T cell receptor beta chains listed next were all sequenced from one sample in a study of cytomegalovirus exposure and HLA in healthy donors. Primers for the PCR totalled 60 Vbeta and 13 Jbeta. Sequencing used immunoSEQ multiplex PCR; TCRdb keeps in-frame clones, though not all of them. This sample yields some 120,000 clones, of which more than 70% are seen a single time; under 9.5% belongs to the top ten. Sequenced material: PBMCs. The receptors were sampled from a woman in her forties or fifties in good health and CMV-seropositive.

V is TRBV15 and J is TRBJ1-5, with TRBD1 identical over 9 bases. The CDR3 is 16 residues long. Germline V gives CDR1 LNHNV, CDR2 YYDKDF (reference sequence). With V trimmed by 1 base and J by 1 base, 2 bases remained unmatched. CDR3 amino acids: CATSRAGTGSNQPQHF. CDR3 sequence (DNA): TGTGCCACCAGCAGAGCCGGGACAGGGAGCAATCAGCCCCAGCATTTT. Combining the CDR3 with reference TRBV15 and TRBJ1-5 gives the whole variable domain DAMVIQNPRYQVTQFGKPVTLSCSQTLNHNVMYWYQQKSSQAPKLLFHYYDKDFNNEADTPDNFQSRRPNTSFCFLDIRSPGLGDTAMYLCATSRAGTGSNQPQHFGDGTRLSIL.

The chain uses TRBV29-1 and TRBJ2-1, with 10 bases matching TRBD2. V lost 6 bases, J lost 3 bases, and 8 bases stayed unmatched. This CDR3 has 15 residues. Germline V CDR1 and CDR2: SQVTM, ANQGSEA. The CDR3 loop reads CSVVPTSGDYNEQFF. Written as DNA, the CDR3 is TGCAGCGTCGTCCCAACTAGCGGGGACTACAATGAGCAGTTCTTC.

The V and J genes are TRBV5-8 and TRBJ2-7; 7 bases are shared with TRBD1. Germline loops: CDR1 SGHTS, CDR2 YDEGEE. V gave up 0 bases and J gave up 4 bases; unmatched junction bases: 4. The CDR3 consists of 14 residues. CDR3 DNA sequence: TGTGCCAGCAGCTTGGGACAGGGTAGATACGAGCAGTACTTC. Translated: CASSLGQGRYEQYF.

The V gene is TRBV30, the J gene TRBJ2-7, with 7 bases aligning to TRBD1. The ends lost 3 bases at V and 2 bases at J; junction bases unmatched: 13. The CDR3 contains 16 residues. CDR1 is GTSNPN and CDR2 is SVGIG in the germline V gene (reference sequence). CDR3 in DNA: TGTGCCTGGAGGACGGTTGGGGACAGCCTACCCTACGAGCAGTACTTC. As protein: CAWRTVGDSLPYEQYF. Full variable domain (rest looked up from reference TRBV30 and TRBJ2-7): SQTIHQWPATLVQPVGSPLSLECTVEGTSNPNLYWYRQAAGRGLQLLFYSVGIGQISSEVPQNLSASRPQDRQFILSSKKLLLSDSGFYLCAWRTVGDSLPYEQYFGPGTRLTVT.

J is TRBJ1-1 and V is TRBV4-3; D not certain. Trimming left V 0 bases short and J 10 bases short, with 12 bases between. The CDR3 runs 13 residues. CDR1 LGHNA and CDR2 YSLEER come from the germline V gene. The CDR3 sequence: CASSQDRGLRAFF. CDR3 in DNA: TGCGCCAGCAGCCAAGATCGGGGTTTAAGAGCTTTCTTT.

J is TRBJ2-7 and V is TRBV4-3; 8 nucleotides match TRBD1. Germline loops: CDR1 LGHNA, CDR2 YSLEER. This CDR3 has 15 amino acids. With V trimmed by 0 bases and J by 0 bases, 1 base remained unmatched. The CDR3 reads CASSQDGTGSYEQYF. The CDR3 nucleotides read TGCGCCAGCAGCCAAGACGGGACAGGCTCCTACGAGCAGTACTTC.

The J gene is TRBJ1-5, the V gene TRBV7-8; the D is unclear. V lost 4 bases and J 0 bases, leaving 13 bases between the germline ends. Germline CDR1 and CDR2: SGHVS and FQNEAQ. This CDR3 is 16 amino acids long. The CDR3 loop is CASSSLSPYSNQPQHF. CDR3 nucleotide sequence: TGTGCCAGCAGCTCCCTAAGCCCTTATAGCAATCAGCCCCAGCATTTT. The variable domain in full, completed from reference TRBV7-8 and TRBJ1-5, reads GAGVSQSPRYKVAKRGQDVALRCDPISGHVSLFWYQQALGQGPEFLTYFQNEAQLDKSGLPSDRFFAERPEGSVSTLKIQRTQQEDSAVYLCASSSLSPYSNQPQHFGDGTRLSIL.

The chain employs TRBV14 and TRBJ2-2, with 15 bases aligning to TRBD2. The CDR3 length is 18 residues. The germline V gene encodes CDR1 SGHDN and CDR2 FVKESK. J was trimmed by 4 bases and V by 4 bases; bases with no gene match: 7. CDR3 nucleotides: TGTGCCAGCAGCCGAAGGACTAGCGGGAGGGGACTCACCGGGGAGCTGTTTTTT. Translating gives CASSRRTSGRGLTGELFF. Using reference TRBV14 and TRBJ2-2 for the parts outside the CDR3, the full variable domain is EAGVTQFPSHSVIEKGQTVTLRCDPISGHDNLYWYRRVMGKEIKFLLHFVKESKQDESGMPNNRFLAERTGGTYSTLKVQPAELEDSGVYFCASSRRTSGRGLTGELFFGEGSRLTVL.

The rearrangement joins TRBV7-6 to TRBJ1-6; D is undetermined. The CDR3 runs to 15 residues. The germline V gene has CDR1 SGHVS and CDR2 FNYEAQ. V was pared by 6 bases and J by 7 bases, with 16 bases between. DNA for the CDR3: TGTGCCAGCAGTTCCGCCGACGGGAGGAATTCACCCCTCCACTTT. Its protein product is CASSSADGRNSPLHF.

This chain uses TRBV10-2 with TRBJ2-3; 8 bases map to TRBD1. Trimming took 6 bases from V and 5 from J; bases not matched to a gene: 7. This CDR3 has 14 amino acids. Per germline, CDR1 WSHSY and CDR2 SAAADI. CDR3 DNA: TGCGCCAGCAGAGGATCTACAGGGGGAGATACGCAGTATTTT. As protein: CASRGSTGGDTQYF.

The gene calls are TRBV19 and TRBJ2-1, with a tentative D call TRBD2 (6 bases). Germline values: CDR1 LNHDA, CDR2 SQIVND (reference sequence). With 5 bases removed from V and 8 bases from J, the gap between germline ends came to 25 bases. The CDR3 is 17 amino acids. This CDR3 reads CASSPQPASVYRDEQFF. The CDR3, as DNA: TGTGCCAGTAGTCCCCAACCCGCTAGCGTCTATAGGGATGAGCAGTTCTTC.

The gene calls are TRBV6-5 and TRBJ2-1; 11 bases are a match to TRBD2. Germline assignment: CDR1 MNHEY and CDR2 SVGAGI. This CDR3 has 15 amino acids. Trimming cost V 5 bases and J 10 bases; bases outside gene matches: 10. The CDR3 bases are TGTGCCAGCAGTGCGACTAGCGGGACCTCTGGGGAGCAGTTCTTC. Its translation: CASSATSGTSGEQFF.

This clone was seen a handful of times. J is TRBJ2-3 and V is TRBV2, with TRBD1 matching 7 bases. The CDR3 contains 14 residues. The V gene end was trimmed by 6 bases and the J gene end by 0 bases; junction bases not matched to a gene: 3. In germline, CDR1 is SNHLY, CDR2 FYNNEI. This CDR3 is CASRRDSSTDTQYF. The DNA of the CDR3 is TGTGCCAGCAGACGGGACAGTAGCACAGATACGCAGTATTTT. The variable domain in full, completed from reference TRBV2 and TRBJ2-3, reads EPEVTQTPSHQVTQMGQEVILRCVPISNHLYFYWYRQILGQKVEFLVSFYNNEISEKSEIFDDQFSVERPDGSNFTLKIRSTKLEDSAMYFCASRRDSSTDTQYFGPGTRLTVL.

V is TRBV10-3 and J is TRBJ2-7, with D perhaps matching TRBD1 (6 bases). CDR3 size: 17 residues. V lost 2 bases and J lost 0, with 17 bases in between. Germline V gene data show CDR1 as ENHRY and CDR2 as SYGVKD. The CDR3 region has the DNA TGTGCCATCAGTGAGCCGATGTCAAGGACAGCCTCCTACGAGCAGTACTTC. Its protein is CAISEPMSRTASYEQYF.

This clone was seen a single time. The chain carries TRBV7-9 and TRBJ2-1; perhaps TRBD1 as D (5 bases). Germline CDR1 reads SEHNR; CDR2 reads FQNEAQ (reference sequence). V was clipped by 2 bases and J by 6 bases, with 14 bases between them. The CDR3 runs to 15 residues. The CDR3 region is CASSLNSGRGNEQFF. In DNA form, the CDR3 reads TGTGCCAGCAGCTTAAACTCCGGAAGGGGCAATGAGCAGTTCTTC.

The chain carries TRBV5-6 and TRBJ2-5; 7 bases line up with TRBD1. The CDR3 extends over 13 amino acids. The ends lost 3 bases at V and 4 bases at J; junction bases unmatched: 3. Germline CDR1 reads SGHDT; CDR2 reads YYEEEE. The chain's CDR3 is CASSSGQLETQYF. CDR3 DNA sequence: TGTGCCAGCAGCTCGGGACAGTTAGAGACCCAGTACTTC.